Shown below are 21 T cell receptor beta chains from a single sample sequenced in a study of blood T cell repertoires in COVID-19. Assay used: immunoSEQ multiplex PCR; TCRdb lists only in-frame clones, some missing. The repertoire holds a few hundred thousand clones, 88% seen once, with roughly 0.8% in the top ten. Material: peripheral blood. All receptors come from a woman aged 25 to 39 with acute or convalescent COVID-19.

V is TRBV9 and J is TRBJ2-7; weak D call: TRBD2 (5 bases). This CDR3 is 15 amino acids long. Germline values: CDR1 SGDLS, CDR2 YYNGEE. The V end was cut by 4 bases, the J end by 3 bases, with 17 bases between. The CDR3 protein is CASSPRATRDYEQYF. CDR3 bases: TGTGCCAGCAGCCCTAGAGCCACTAGGGACTACGAGCAGTACTTC.

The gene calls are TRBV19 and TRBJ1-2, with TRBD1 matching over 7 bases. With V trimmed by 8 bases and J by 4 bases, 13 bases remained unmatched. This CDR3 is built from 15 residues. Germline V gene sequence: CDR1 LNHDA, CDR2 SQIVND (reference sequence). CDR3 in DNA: TGTGCCAGTCGACAGGGTCCTGGGGATGGCTATGGCTACACCTTC. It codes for CASRQGPGDGYGYTF.

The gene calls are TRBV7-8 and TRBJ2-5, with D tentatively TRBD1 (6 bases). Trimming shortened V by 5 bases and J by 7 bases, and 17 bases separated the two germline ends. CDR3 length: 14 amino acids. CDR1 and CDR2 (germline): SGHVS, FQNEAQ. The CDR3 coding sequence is TGTGCCAGCAGCCAGCTGGCCAGGGGTGCGACCCAGTACTTC. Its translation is CASSQLARGATQYF.

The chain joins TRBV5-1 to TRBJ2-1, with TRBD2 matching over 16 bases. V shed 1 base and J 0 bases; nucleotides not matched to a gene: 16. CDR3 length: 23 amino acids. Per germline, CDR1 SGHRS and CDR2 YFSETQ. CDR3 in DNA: TGCGCCAGCAGCTTGCTGGGACTAGCGGGAGGGATCGGAATCCGAAGCTCCTACAATGAGCAGTTCTTC. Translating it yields CASSLLGLAGGIGIRSSYNEQFF.

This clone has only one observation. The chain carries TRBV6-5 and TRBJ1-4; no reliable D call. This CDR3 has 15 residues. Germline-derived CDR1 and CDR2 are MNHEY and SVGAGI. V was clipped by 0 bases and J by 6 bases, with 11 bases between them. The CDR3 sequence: CASSYSIGVDEKLFF. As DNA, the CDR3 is TGTGCCAGCAGTTACTCGATCGGGGTGGATGAAAAACTGTTTTTT.

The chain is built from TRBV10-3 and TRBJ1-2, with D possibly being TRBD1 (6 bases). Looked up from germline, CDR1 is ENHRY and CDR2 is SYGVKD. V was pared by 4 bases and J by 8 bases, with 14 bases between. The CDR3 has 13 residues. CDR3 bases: TGTGCCATCAGTGTCTGGGGGCAAGGCGGCTACACCTTC. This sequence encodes CAISVWGQGGYTF.

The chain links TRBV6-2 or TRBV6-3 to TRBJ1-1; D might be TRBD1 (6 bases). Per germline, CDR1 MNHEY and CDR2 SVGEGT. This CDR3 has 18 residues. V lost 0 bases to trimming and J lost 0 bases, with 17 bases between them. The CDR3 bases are TGTGCCAGCAGTTACTCGAACCGCGGGGGCCGGATGAACACTGAAGCTTTCTTT. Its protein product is CASSYSNRGGRMNTEAFF.

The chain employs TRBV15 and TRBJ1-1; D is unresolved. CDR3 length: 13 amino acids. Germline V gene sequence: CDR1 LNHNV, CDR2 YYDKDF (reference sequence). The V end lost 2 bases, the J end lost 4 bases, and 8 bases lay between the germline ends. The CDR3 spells CATSRSLSTEAFF. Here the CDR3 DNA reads TGTGCCACCAGCAGATCCCTTAGCACTGAAGCTTTCTTT. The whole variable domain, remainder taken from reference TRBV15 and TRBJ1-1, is DAMVIQNPRYQVTQFGKPVTLSCSQTLNHNVMYWYQQKSSQAPKLLFHYYDKDFNNEADTPDNFQSRRPNTSFCFLDIRSPGLGDTAMYLCATSRSLSTEAFFGQGTRLTVV.

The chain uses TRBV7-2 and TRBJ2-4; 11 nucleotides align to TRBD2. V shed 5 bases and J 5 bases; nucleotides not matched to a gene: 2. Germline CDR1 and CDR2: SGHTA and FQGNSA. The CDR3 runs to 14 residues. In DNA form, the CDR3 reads TGTGCCAGCAGCCCGGGACTAGCGGAAAACATTCAGTACTTC. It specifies CASSPGLAENIQYF.

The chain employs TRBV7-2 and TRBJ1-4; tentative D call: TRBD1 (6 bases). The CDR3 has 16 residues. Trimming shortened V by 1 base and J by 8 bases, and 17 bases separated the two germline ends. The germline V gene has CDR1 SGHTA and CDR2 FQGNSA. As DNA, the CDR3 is TGTGCCAGCAGCTTAGATCGAGCAGGGGTAAACGAAAAACTGTTTTTT. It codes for CASSLDRAGVNEKLFF.

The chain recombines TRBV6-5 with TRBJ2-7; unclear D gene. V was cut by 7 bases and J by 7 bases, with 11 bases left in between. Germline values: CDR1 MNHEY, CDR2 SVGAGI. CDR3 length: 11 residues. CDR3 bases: TGTGCCAGCACCGACGGGTGGGAGCAGTACTTC. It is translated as CASTDGWEQYF.

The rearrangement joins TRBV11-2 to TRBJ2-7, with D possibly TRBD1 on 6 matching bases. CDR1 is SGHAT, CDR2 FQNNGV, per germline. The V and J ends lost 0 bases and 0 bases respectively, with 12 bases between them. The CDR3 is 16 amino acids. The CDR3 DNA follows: TGTGCCAGCAGCTTAGATGTCGGGACACCCTCCTACGAGCAGTACTTC. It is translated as CASSLDVGTPSYEQYF.

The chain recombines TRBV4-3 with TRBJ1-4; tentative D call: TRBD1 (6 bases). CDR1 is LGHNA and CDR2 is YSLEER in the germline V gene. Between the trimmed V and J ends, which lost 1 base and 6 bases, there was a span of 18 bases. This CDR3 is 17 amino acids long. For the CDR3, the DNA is TGCGCCAGCAGCCAAGGTATCTCGGGGGGCGTGGATGAAAAACTGTTTTTT. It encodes CASSQGISGGVDEKLFF.

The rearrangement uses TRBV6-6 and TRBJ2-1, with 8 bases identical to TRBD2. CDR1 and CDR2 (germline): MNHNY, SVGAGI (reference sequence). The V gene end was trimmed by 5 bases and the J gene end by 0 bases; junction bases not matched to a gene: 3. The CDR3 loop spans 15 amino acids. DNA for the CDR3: TGTGCCAGCAGTCAAAGCGGGAGCTCCTACAATGAGCAGTTCTTC. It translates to CASSQSGSSYNEQFF.

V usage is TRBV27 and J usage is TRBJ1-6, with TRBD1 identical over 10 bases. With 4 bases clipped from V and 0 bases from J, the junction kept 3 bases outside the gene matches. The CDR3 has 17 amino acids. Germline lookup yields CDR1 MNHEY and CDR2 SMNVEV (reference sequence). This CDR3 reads CASSSGTGASYNSPLHF. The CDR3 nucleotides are TGTGCCAGCAGTTCCGGGACAGGGGCCTCCTATAATTCACCCCTCCACTTT.

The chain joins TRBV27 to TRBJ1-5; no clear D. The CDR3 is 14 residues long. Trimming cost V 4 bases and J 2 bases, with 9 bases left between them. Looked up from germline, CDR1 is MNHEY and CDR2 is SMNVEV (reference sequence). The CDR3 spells CASSSGGGNQPQHF. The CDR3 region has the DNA TGTGCCAGCAGTTCAGGCGGGGGCAATCAGCCCCAGCATTTT.

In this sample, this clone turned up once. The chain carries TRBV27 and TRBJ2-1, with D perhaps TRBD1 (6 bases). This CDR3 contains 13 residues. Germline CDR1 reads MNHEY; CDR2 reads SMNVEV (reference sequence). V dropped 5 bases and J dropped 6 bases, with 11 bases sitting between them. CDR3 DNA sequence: TGTGCCAGCAGTCCAGGACAGACCAATGAGCAGTTCTTC. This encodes CASSPGQTNEQFF.

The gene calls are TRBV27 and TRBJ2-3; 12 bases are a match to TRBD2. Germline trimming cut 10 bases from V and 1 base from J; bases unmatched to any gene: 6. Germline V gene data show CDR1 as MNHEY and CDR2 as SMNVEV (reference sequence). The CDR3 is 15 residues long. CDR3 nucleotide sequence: TGTGCCACCGCCCGACTAGCGGGGGGCACAGATACGCAGTATTTT. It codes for CATARLAGGTDTQYF.

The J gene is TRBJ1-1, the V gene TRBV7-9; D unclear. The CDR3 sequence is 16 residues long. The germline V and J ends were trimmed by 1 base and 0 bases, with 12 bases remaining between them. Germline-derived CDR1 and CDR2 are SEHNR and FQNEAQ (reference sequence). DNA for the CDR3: TGTGCCAGCAGCTTAGGGCACCCCACCTTGAACACTGAAGCTTTCTTT. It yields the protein CASSLGHPTLNTEAFF.

The CDR3 spells CASSPSSYNSPLHF. Here the CDR3 DNA reads TGTGCCAGCAGCCCGAGCTCCTATAATTCACCCCTCCACTTT. This chain links TRBV7-2 with TRBJ1-6; D not resolved. V dropped 5 bases and J dropped 0 bases, with 5 bases sitting between them. The germline CDR1 and CDR2 sequences are SGHTA and FQGNSA. There are 14 residues in the CDR3. Full variable domain (rest looked up from reference TRBV7-2 and TRBJ1-6): GAGVSQSPSNKVTEKGKDVELRCDPISGHTALYWYRQSLGQGLEFLIYFQGNSAPDKSGLPSDRFSAERTGGSVSTLTIQRTQQEDSAVYLCASSPSSYNSPLHFGNGTRLTVT.

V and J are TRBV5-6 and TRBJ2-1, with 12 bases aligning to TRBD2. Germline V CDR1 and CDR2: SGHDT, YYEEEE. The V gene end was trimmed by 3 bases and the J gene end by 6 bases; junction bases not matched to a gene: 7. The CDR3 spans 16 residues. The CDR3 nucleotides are TGTGCCAGCAGCTGGAGACTAGCGGGAGTCCCCAATGAGCAGTTCTTC. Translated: CASSWRLAGVPNEQFF. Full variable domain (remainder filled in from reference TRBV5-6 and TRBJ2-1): DAGVTQSPTHLIKTRGQQVTLRCSPKSGHDTVSWYQQALGQGPQFIFQYYEEEERQRGNFPDRFSGHQFPNYSSELNVNALLLGDSALYLCASSWRLAGVPNEQFFGPGTRLTVL.